A selection of T cell receptor beta chains follows, all from one sample in a study of cytomegalovirus exposure and HLA in healthy donors. Libraries were prepared by immunoSEQ multiplex PCR; TCRdb keeps only in-frame clonotypes and omits some of them. This repertoire shows around 200,000 clones, roughly four fifths found once; its top ten account for roughly 10%. Source material: PBMCs. Receptors were obtained from a woman aged 45 to 65 in good health and CMV-seropositive. CDR3s include the opening cysteine and the closing phenylalanine or tryptophan. The D gene is left open where the match is weak. Some rows have no size entry. The others give once, few or many, or a class for an expanded clone.

v_gene	abundance	j_gene	d_gene	CDR3nt	CDR3aa
TRBV28	NA	TRBJ2-3	NA	TGTGCCAGCAGTTCACTACCAGATACGCAGTATTTT	CASSSLPDTQYF
TRBV25-1	NA	TRBJ2-5	NA	TGTGCCAGCAGTGAATTTCCAGCGGTGAATCAAGAGACCCAGTACTTC	CASSEFPAVNQETQYF
TRBV6-5	NA	TRBJ1-1	NA	TGTGCCAGCAGCTTAAGGCGGTTAGGCACTGAAGCTTTCTTT	CASSLRRLGTEAFF
TRBV2	NA	TRBJ1-2	NA	TGTGCCAGCAGTCTTCGGACAGACTATGGCTACACCTTC	CASSLRTDYGYTF
TRBV5-1	NA	TRBJ2-7	TRBD2	TGCGCCAGCAGCTTGGAGGCTAGCGGGGTGCCCTACGAGCAGTACTTC	CASSLEASGVPYEQYF
TRBV18	NA	TRBJ2-7	TRBD1	TGTGCCAGCTCACCCGGACAGGGGACCTACGAGCAGTACTTC	CASSPGQGTYEQYF
TRBV5-1	NA	TRBJ2-7	NA	TGCGCCAGCAGCTTGCGGTCGGGGGTTGTTGGGGGAGAGCAGTACTTC	CASSLRSGVVGGEQYF
TRBV4-3	NA	TRBJ1-2	NA	TGCGCCAGCAGCCAAGGCGGTACCTATGGCTACACCTTC	CASSQGGTYGYTF
TRBV19	once	TRBJ1-1	NA	TGTGCCAGTAGTAGGCAGGCCCACACTGAAGCTTTCTTT	CASSRQAHTEAFF
TRBV10-3	NA	TRBJ1-1	TRBD1	TGTGCCATCAGTGATCCGACAGGGACAGGGGGATCTGAAGCTTTCTTT	CAISDPTGTGGSEAFF
TRBV10-3	once	TRBJ1-1	TRBD1	TGTGCCATCAGTGGGACAGGGGCCCTCAACACTGAAGCTTTCTTT	CAISGTGALNTEAFF
TRBV28	NA	TRBJ2-7	TRBD1	TGTGCCAGCAGTCCAGGACAGGGCTACGAGCAGTACTTC	CASSPGQGYEQYF
TRBV28	NA	TRBJ1-1	TRBD1	TGTGCCAGCAGGACTCGGGACAGGTTCACTGAAGCTTTCTTT	CASRTRDRFTEAFF
TRBV7-3	NA	TRBJ2-1	NA	TGTGCCAGCAGCTCGGCGAGCGGAAGCTCCTACAATGAGCAGTTCTTC	CASSSASGSSYNEQFF
TRBV14	NA	TRBJ1-2	NA	TGTGCCAGCAGCCAAGAGGGCCGCCGACGGGGGGGCTATGGCTACACCTTC	CASSQEGRRRGGYGYTF
TRBV28	NA	TRBJ2-7	NA	TGTGCCAGCAGTCCTGCCCGGAGTCCCAACGAGCAGTACTTC	CASSPARSPNEQYF
TRBV5-1	NA	TRBJ1-4	NA	TGCGCCAGCAGCTTAATGTTACCGAGAAATGAAAAACTGTTTTTT	CASSLMLPRNEKLFF
TRBV9	once	TRBJ1-1	NA	TGTGCCAGCAGCCCCCGGGGGGACCCGCGGGTCACTGAAGCTTTCTTT	CASSPRGDPRVTEAFF
TRBV7-9	NA	TRBJ2-5	TRBD2	TGTGCCAGCAGCTTATTACCCTCGTTTAGCGGGGATGTTGAGACCCAGTACTTC	CASSLLPSFSGDVETQYF
TRBV6-5	NA	TRBJ2-3	NA	TGTGCCAGCAGTCCCGGGACATCAAGTCCAGATACGCAGTATTTT	CASSPGTSSPDTQYF
TRBV2	NA	TRBJ2-3	TRBD2	TGTGCCAGCAGGACCCGGGAGGTTGGGACAGATACGCAGTATTTT	CASRTREVGTDTQYF
TRBV19	NA	TRBJ1-5	NA	TGTGCCAGTAGGGACATCCTTAATCAGCCCCAGCATTTT	CASRDILNQPQHF
TRBV7-8	NA	TRBJ1-2	NA	TGTGCCAGCAGCCCATACAGGGAGGGCGGCTACACCTTC	CASSPYREGGYTF
TRBV13	NA	TRBJ2-7	NA	TGTGCCAGCAGCTTACGCGGCGGGCGCTACTACGAGCAGTACTTC	CASSLRGGRYYEQYF
TRBV5-4	once	TRBJ2-7	TRBD1	TGTGCCAGCAGCTCCGGGACAGAGTCCTACGAGCAGTACTTC	CASSSGTESYEQYF
TRBV4-1	NA	TRBJ1-1	NA	TGCGCCAGCAGCCTAGACGTATTCCCCAGGGAAGCTTTCTTT	CASSLDVFPREAFF
TRBV2	once	TRBJ1-1	NA	TGTGCCAGCAGAAAGGACAGATATAACACTGAAGCTTTCTTT	CASRKDRYNTEAFF
TRBV7-2	NA	TRBJ2-7	TRBD1	TGTGCCAGCAGCCAGGGACAGGTAGGATTCTACGAGCAGTACTTC	CASSQGQVGFYEQYF
TRBV2	NA	TRBJ1-2	NA	TGTGCCAGCACTCCCTTGGGGGGAAGCTATGGCTACACCTTC	CASTPLGGSYGYTF
TRBV6-6	NA	TRBJ1-1	TRBD1	TGTGCCAGCAGTTACTCGGGACAGCCGAACACTGAAGCTTTCTTT	CASSYSGQPNTEAFF
TRBV9	NA	TRBJ1-3	NA	TGTGCCAGCAGCGTAGGTCTCTTGAGCTCTGGAAACACCATATATTTT	CASSVGLLSSGNTIYF
TRBV5-5	few	TRBJ2-7	NA	TGTGCCAGCAGCTTGGCCATAGACTACGAGCAGTACTTC	CASSLAIDYEQYF
TRBV6-1	many	TRBJ1-4	NA	TGTGCCAGCAGTGGATCGGGGGGATTCGAAAAACTGTTTTTT	CASSGSGGFEKLFF
TRBV9	NA	TRBJ1-2	TRBD1	TGTGCCAGCAGCGTAGGAGGACAGGGGGCGGAGGGCTACACCTTC	CASSVGGQGAEGYTF
TRBV9	once	TRBJ2-5	TRBD2	TGTGCCAGCAGCGTGGGGATCCAGCGGGGGGGTCTAGAGACCCAGTACTTC	CASSVGIQRGGLETQYF
TRBV9	NA	TRBJ1-4	NA	TGTGCCAGCAGCGGGCACGGGGGGCGTAATGAAAAACTGTTTTTT	CASSGHGGRNEKLFF
TRBV7-2	NA	TRBJ1-5	NA	TGTGCCAGCAGCTTTGCCTATAGCAATCAGCCCCAGCATTTT	CASSFAYSNQPQHF
TRBV27	NA	TRBJ2-7	NA	TGTGCCAGCAGCTCAACTCAGGCTTTCGAATACGAGCAGTACTTC	CASSSTQAFEYEQYF
TRBV7-2	NA	TRBJ2-7	TRBD2	TGTGCCAGCAGCCGATTGGGCGGGAGCTCCTACGAGCAGTACTTC	CASSRLGGSSYEQYF
TRBV5-4	NA	TRBJ2-7	TRBD2	TGTGCCCCCCGGCCAGCGGGGGACTACGAGCAGTACTTC	CAPRPAGDYEQYF
TRBV9	NA	TRBJ1-1	NA	TGTGCCAGCGCAACAGATGGGAACACTGAAGCTTTCTTT	CASATDGNTEAFF
TRBV18	NA	TRBJ2-3	TRBD1	TGTGCCAGCTCACCACGACAGGGCGCGGGCACAGATACGCAGTATTTT	CASSPRQGAGTDTQYF
TRBV6-1	NA	TRBJ2-1	TRBD1	TGTGCCAGCAGCGTGGACAGGGGGGGCTTCAATGAGCAGTTCTTC	CASSVDRGGFNEQFF
TRBV18	NA	TRBJ2-7	NA	TGTGCCAGCTCACCACGTGCAGAAAACGACGAGCAGTACTTC	CASSPRAENDEQYF
TRBV6-5	once	TRBJ2-5	NA	TGTGCCAGCCAGATACGGGAGCAAGAGACCCAGTACTTC	CASQIREQETQYF